This T cell receptor (beta chain) appears in the sequencing data of a study of blood T cell repertoires in COVID-19. The wider study: Sources were T cells, B-cell-depleted T cells, or PBMCs; the material itself was cDNA or gDNA.

This CDR3 has 12 amino acids. The V end lost 4 bases, the J end lost 13 bases, and 15 bases lay between the germline ends. Germline CDR1 MNHEY, CDR2 SMNVEV (reference sequence). In the source study's methods: Nucleated cell counts were estimated from reference gene primer amplification. Sequencing was performed with immunoSEQ multiplex PCR; in TCRdb, only in-frame clones are kept and a portion is missing. The V and J calls and the clone size are those of that table, but D and trimming were determined from the DNA. Of about 46,000 clones in the sample, more than 70% were seen once. Source material: peripheral blood. The chain has TRBV27 and TRBJ2-3; weak D call: TRBD1 (5 bases). The receptor's source is a woman older than 75 with acute or convalescent COVID-19. The CDR3 region is CASSSRATMKYF. In DNA, the CDR3 is TGTGCCAGCAGTTCCAGGGCCACGATGAAGTATTTT.